This T cell receptor (beta chain) is from a study of T cells in localized non-small cell lung cancer. This table comes from immunoSEQ multiplex PCR, and its TCRdb copy is limited to in-frame clones, with some not included. The sample includes some 39,000 clones, roughly 89% seen only once; the top ten take more than 5.5%. Points from the study as a whole: Adjacent uninvolved lung had the highest clonality, suggesting focused antigen responses. Only one tumor region went through sequencing, so heterogeneity may still be there. In adjacent lung appeared a median around 55 of the top 100 tumor clones.

This CDR3 spans 15 amino acids. Trimming pared 7 bases from V and 4 bases from J, leaving 18 bases between. Germline-derived CDR1 and CDR2 are SGHRS and YFSETQ. Turning to this clone: Its cognate antigen is unknown.

The TCR originated in a male donor at least 60 years old with stage II lung adenocarcinoma. The chain links TRBV5-1 to TRBJ2-1; no firm D call. The source was peripheral blood mononuclear cells, collected before any cancer treatment. CDR3 loop: CASAGRKLDYNEQFF. For the CDR3, the DNA is TGCGCCAGCGCCGGTAGGAAACTGGATTACAATGAGCAGTTCTTC.